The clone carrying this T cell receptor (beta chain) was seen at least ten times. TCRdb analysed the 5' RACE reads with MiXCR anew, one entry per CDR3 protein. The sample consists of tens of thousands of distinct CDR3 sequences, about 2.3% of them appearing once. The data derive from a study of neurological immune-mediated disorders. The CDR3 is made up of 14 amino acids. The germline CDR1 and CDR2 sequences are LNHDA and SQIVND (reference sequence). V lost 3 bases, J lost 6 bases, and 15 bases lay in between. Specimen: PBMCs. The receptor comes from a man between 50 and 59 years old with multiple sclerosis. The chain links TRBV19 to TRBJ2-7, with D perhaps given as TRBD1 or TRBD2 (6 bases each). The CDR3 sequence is CASSILGGRFEQYF. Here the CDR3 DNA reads TGTGCCAGTAGTATTTTGGGGGGCAGATTCGAGCAGTACTTC. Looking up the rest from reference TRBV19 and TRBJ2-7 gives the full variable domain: DGGITQSPKYLFRKEGQNVTLSCEQNLNHDAMYWYRQDPGQGLRLIYYSQIVNDFQKGDIAEGYSVSREKKESFPLTVTSAQKNPTAFYLCASSILGGRFEQYFGPGTRLTVT.